This TCR beta chain is drawn from a study of Graves' ophthalmopathy and Graves' hyperthyroidism. Study overall: Ophthalmopathy absent within 18 months of follow-up marked hyperthyroidism as stable.

Amplification of the TCR beta CDR3 regions used RNA transcripts (as template). Following a first-round RT-PCR that used HTBI primers, a second-round multiplex PCR was carried out. Each CDR3 protein gets one entry after TCRdb re-called the multiplex PCR reads with MiXCR. Here the sample spans about 1.2 million distinct CDR3 sequences, about 35% being singletons. This CDR3 contains 10 residues. From germline, CDR1 is ENHRY and CDR2 SYGVKD. Study results and limitations: Most expanded clonotypes from thyroid (those above 0.001 frequency) were also found in blood. Ophthalmopathy progression was predicted by the model at 55% to 71% sensitivity and less than 80% specificity.

As for this clonotype: Its target is unknown. Sequence at one end of the junction differs from germline and may be a read error.

The receptor was isolated from an adult man with Graves' hyperthyroidism. The chain joins TRBV10-3 to TRBJ1-1, with D unresolved. Input material: peripheral blood or thyroid tissue (not recorded which). CDR3 residues: CAISESSVSF. The DNA of the CDR3 is TGTGCCATCAGTGAGTCCTCCGTGAGTTTT.